This TCR beta chain was documented in a study of blood T cell repertoires in COVID-19. Study information: The samples span acute and convalescent COVID-19 from the United States, Italy and Spain.

The table lists this clone with a few counts. The repertoire was sequenced with immunoSEQ multiplex PCR; TCRdb's copy has only in-frame clones and lacks some. Found here are about 400,000 clones, over 75% of them singletons; the top ten hold around 1.9%. Sequenced: PBMCs or T cells enriched from blood (not recorded which). This clonotype was sampled from a middle-aged woman with acute COVID-19.

CDR3: CASSGTVNEQYF. The CDR3 region has the DNA TGTGCCAGCTCCGGGACAGTGAACGAGCAGTACTTC. This sequence joins TRBV7-9 and TRBJ2-7, with 7 bases matching TRBD1. V lost 8 bases, J lost 5 bases, and 6 bases stayed unmatched. Germline CDR1 and CDR2: SEHNR and FQNEAQ (reference sequence). This CDR3 region has 12 residues.